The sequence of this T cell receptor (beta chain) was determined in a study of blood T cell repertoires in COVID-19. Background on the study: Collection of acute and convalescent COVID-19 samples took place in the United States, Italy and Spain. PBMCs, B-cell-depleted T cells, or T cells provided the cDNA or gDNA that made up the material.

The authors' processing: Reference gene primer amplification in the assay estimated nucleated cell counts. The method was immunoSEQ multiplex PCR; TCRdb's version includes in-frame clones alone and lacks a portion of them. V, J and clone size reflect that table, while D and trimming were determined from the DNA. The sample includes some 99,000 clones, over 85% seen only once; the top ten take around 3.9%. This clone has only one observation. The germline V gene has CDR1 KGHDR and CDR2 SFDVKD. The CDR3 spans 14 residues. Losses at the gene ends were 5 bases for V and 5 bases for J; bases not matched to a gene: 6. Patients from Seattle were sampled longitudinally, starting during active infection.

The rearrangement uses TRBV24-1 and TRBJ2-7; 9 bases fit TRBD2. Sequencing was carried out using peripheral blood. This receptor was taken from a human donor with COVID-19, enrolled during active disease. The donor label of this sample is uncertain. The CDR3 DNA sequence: TGTGCCACCAGTGTTAGCGGGAGTGCCCACGAGCAGTACTTC. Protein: CATSVSGSAHEQYF.